These T cell receptor beta chains were read from a single sample in a study of T-cell reconstitution after alpha-beta-depleted transplantation in children. TCRdb called the PCR reads again in MiXCR, with one record for every CDR3 protein. The data contain approximately 31,000 distinct CDR3 sequences, under 8% of them singletons. The sample here was peripheral blood, taken 60 days after TCRalphabeta/CD19-depleted stem cell transplant. The source is a child younger than two who had a stem cell transplant for acute myeloid leukemia, so the T cells may come from the graft donor. The CDR3 runs from the conserved cysteine through the conserved F or W. D genes are given only for firm matches. The size entry is marked missing in some rows and otherwise reads once, few, many or a size class.

CDR3,DNA,J,D,V,size
CASSVRSGANVLTF,TGTGCCAGCAGCGTACGCTCTGGGGCCAACGTCCTGACTTTC,TRBJ2-6,-,TRBV11-2,many
CASSQGRGNQPQHF,TGTGCCAGCAGCCAAGGAAGAGGCAATCAGCCCCAGCATTTT,TRBJ1-5,-,TRBV14,many
CASSPTGTLNEQYF,TGTGCCAGCAGTCCCACCGGGACATTGAACGAGCAGTACTTC,TRBJ2-7,-,TRBV12-3/TRBV12-4,many
CASRQRFNGDSPLHF,TGTGCCTCGCGGCAACGATTTAACGGAGATTCACCCCTCCACTTT,TRBJ1-6,-,TRBV30,-
CAISEKERSLEQYF,TGTGCCATCAGTGAGAAAGAGAGGAGCCTCGAGCAGTACTTC,TRBJ2-7,-,TRBV10-3,many
CASSLIRTGTDTQYF,TGTGCCAGCAGTTTAATTCGGACAGGGACAGATACGCAGTATTTT,TRBJ2-3,TRBD1,TRBV28,many
CASSLGAGTKETQYF,TGTGCCAGCAGTTTAGGCGCAGGGACCAAAGAGACCCAGTACTTC,TRBJ2-5,-,TRBV12-3/TRBV12-4,many
CAIGRDTIYF,TGTGCCATCGGGAGGGACACCATATATTTT,TRBJ1-3,-,TRBV10-3,many
CASSLLGGRGTDTQYF,TGTGCCAGCAGCTTATTAGGCGGGAGAGGAACAGATACGCAGTATTTT,TRBJ2-3,TRBD2,TRBV7-3,many
CASSTQISYEQYF,TGTGCCAGTAGTACTCAAATCTCCTACGAGCAGTACTTC,TRBJ2-7,-,TRBV19,-
CASSSGDRGHTDTQYF,TGTGCCAGCAGCTCGGGGGACAGGGGGCACACAGATACGCAGTATTTT,TRBJ2-3,TRBD1,TRBV13,-
CASSWGTSNTEAFF,TGTGCCAGCAGTTGGGGGACATCGAACACTGAAGCTTTCTTT,TRBJ1-1,-,TRBV12-3/TRBV12-4,many
CASSLGGAGETQYF,TGTGCCAGCAGCTTAGGGGGCGCGGGAGAGACCCAGTACTTC,TRBJ2-5,-,TRBV7-2,-
CASSQSGLLGGTDTQYF,TGCGCCAGCAGCCAATCCGGACTTCTGGGGGGCACAGATACGCAGTATTTT,TRBJ2-3,-,TRBV4-3,many